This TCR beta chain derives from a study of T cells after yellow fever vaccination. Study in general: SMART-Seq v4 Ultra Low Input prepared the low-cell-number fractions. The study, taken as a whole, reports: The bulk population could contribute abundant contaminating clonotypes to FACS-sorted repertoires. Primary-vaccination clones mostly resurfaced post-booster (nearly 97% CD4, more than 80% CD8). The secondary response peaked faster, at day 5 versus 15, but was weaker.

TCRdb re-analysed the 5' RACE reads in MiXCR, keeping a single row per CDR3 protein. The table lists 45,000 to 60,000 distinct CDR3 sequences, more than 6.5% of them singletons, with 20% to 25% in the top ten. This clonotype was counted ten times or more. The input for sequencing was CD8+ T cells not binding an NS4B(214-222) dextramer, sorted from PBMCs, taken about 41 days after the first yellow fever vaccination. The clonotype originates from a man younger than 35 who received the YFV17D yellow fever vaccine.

The CDR3 region has the DNA TGTGCCAGCAGTACTGGGTTCGGCACTGAAGCTTTCTTT. Amino acid sequence: CASSTGFGTEAFF. This chain uses TRBV6-2 or TRBV6-3 with TRBJ1-1, with D hard to call. Germline V CDR1 and CDR2: MNHEY, SVGEGT. CDR3 length: 13 residues. Trimming removed 5 bases at V and 4 bases at J, with 11 bases between.